This entry concerns a single TCR beta chain. PCR used 60 Vbeta primers and 13 Jbeta primers. The table came from immunoSEQ multiplex PCR; TCRdb's copy has only in-frame clones and leaves some out. The sample has 150,000 to 160,000 clones; around 75% are singletons. This sample was included in a study of cytomegalovirus exposure and HLA in healthy donors. This CDR3 has 17 amino acids. Looked up from germline, CDR1 is SQVTM and CDR2 is ANQGSEA. V was pared by 3 bases and J by 7 bases, with 15 bases of the junction left unmatched. This TCR came from a man between 25 and 39 years old in good health and CMV-seropositive. V usage is TRBV29-1 and J usage is TRBJ2-7; 13 positions agree with TRBD2. The sequenced material came from PBMCs. The CDR3 spells CSVDPGLAGSGGREQYF. In DNA, the CDR3 is TGCAGCGTTGATCCGGGACTAGCGGGGAGTGGGGGTAGAGAGCAGTACTTC.